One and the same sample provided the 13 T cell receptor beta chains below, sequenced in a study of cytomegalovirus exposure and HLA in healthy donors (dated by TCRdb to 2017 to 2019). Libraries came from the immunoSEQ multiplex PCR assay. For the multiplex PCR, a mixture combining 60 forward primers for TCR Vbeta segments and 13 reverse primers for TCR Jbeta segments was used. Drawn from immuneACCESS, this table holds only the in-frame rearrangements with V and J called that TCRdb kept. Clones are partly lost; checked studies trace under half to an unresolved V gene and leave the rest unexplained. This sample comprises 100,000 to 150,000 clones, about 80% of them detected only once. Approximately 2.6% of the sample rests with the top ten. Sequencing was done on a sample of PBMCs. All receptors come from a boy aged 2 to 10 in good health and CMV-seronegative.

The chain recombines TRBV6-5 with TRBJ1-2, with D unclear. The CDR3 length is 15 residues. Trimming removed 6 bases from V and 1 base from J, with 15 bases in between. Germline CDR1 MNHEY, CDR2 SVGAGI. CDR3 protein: CASRPLAKYNYGYTF. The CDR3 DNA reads TGTGCCAGCAGGCCCCTAGCGAAATATAACTATGGCTACACCTTC.

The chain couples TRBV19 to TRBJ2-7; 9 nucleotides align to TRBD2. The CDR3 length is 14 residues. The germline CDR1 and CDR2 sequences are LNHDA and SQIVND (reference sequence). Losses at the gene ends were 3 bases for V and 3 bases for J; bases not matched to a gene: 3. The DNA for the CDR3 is TGTGCCAGTAGTATCCAGCGGGGGGACTACGAGCAGTACTTC. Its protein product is CASSIQRGDYEQYF.

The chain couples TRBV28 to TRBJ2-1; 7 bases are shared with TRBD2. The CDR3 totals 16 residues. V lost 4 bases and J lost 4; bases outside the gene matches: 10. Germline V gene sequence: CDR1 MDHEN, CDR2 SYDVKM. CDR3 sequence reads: CASSSPGEGFYNEQFF. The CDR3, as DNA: TGTGCCAGCAGTTCCCCGGGGGAGGGTTTTTACAATGAGCAGTTCTTC. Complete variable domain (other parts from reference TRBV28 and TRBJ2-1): DVKVTQSSRYLVKRTGEKVFLECVQDMDHENMFWYRQDPGLGLRLIYFSYDVKMKEKGDIPEGYSVSREKKERFSLILESASTNQTSMYLCASSSPGEGFYNEQFFGPGTRLTVL.

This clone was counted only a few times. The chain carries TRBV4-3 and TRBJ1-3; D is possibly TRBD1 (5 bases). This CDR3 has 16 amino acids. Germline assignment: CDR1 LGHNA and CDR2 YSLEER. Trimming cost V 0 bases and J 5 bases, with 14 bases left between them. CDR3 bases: TGCGCCAGCAGCCAAGATATGGGGCAGGGTAGAAACACCATATATTTT. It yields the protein CASSQDMGQGRNTIYF.

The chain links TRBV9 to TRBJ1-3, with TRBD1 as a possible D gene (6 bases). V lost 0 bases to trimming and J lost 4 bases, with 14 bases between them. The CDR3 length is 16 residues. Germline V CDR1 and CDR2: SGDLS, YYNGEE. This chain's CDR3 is CASSVATLGTGNTIYF. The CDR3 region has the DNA TGTGCCAGCAGCGTAGCTACGTTGGGGACAGGAAACACCATATATTTT.

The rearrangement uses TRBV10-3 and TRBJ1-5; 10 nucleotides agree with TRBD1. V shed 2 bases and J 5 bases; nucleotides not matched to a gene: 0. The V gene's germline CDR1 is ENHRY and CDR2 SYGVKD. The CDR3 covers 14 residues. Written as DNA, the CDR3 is TGTGCCATCAGTGAGGGACAGGGGGATCAGCCCCAGCATTTT. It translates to CAISEGQGDQPQHF.

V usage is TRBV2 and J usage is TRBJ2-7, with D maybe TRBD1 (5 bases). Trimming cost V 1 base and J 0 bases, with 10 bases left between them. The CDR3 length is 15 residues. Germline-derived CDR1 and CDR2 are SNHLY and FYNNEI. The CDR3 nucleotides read TGTGCCAGCAGTGAAGGGGGCTTAAGCTCCTACGAGCAGTACTTC. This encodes CASSEGGLSSYEQYF.

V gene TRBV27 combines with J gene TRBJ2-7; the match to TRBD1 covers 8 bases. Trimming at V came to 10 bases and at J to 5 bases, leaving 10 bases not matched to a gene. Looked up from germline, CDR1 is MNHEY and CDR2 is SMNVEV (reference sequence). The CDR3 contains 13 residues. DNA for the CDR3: TGTGCCACCAGCGACAGGGGTTGGCACGAGCAGTACTTC. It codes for CATSDRGWHEQYF.

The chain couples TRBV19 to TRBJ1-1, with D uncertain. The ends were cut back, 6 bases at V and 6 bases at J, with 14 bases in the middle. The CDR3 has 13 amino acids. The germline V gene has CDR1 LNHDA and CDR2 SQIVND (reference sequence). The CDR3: CASSPDYYAEAFF. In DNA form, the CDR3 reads TGTGCCAGTAGCCCAGATTACTACGCTGAAGCTTTCTTT. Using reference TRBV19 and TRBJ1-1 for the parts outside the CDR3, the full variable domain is DGGITQSPKYLFRKEGQNVTLSCEQNLNHDAMYWYRQDPGQGLRLIYYSQIVNDFQKGDIAEGYSVSREKKESFPLTVTSAQKNPTAFYLCASSPDYYAEAFFGQGTRLTVV.

CDR3 DNA: TGTGCCAGCAGCCCCTCCGGGACAGGGCAGAACACTGAAGCTTTCTTT. It yields the protein CASSPSGTGQNTEAFF. This sequence joins TRBV13 and TRBJ1-1; TRBD1 aligns across 9 bases. The V gene's germline CDR1 is PRHDT and CDR2 FYEKMQ (reference sequence). Trimming took 5 bases from V and 1 from J; bases not matched to a gene: 8. The CDR3 consists of 16 residues.

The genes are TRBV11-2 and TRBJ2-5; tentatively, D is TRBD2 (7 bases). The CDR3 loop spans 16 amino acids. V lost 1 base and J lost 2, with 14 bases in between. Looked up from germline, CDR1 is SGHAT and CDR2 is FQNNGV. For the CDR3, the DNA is TGTGCCAGCAGCTTAGGGGGGGGCGACCTGCAAGAGACCCAGTACTTC. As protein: CASSLGGGDLQETQYF.

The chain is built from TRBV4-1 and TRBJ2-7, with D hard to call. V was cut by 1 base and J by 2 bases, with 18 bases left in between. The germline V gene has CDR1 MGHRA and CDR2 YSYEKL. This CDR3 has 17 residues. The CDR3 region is CASSQGWSITEAYEQYV. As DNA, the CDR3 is TGCGCCAGCAGCCAAGGTTGGAGTATAACCGAAGCCTACGAGCAGTACGTC.

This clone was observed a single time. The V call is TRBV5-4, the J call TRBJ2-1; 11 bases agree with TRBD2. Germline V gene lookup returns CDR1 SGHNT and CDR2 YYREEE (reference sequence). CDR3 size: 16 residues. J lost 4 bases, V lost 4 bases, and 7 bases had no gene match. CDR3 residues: CASSLLSGGEYNEQFF. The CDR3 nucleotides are TGTGCCAGCAGCCTACTTAGCGGGGGGGAGTACAATGAGCAGTTCTTC.